These T cell receptor beta chains were read from a single sample in a study of control samples from healthy donors and cancer patients. This table comes from immunoSEQ multiplex PCR, and its TCRdb copy is limited to in-frame clones, with some not included. The data show 390,000 or so clones, with over 75% seen just once and roughly 6.4% held by the top ten. Sequenced: PBMCs. The receptors come from a man in his forties with head and neck cancer. Both conserved end residues are part of each CDR3. A D gene is named only where the DNA matches it firmly.

V gene	J gene	D gene	CDR3 protein	CDR3 DNA
TRBV25-1	TRBJ1-1	-	CASSEYFGSGKTEAFF	TGTGCCAGCAGTGAATACTTTGGAAGTGGCAAGACTGAAGCTTTCTTT
TRBV27	TRBJ1-1	-	CASSLTENTEAFF	TGTGCCAGCAGCTTGACAGAGAACACTGAAGCTTTCTTT
TRBV6-2/TRBV6-3	TRBJ2-1	TRBD2	CASSYSGLAGRNEQFF	TGTGCCAGCAGTTACTCAGGACTAGCGGGACGCAATGAGCAGTTCTTC
TRBV4-1	TRBJ1-2	-	CASSQDRVFGARPVSYGYTF	TGCGCCAGCAGCCAAGATCGGGTTTTTGGAGCACGCCCAGTCTCCTATGGCTACACCTTC
TRBV5-1	TRBJ2-5	-	CATGQHEQGTQYF	TGCGCCACCGGACAGCATGAACAGGGGACCCAGTACTTC
TRBV3-1/TRBV3-2	TRBJ2-1	-	CASSPRPVLGDEQFF	TGTGCCAGCAGCCCCCGGCCTGTTTTGGGAGATGAGCAGTTCTTC
TRBV19	TRBJ1-6	-	CASSIQSPSALHF	TGTGCCAGTAGTATCCAGTCCCCCTCGGCCCTCCACTTT
TRBV19	TRBJ2-1	-	CASSISQNPDSSYNEQFF	TGTGCCAGTAGTATATCCCAGAATCCCGATAGCTCCTACAATGAGCAGTTCTTC
TRBV6-6	TRBJ2-7	-	CASRQLRDQSDEQYF	TGTGCCAGCAGGCAACTCCGGGACCAGTCCGACGAGCAGTACTTC
TRBV13	TRBJ2-3	TRBD2	CASSLGAGGPNTQYF	TGTGCCAGCAGCTTAGGTGCGGGGGGGCCGAATACGCAGTATTTT